These 9 T cell receptor beta chains were all obtained from the same sample, sequenced in a study of T cells after yellow fever vaccination (dated by TCRdb to between 2018 and 2021). Sample treatment or condition, as interpreted from the label and publication: live attenuated yellow fever vaccine strain. Libraries were made using 5' RACE. The instrument was an Illumina HiSeq 2500. TCRdb took the public reads, trimmed them with fastp at Q25, ran MiXCR for clone calling and kept in-frame beta chains. One record per CDR3 amino acid sequence lists the most common genes and DNA. Across this sample there are about 360,000 distinct CDR3 sequences, with more than 5.5% seen only once. Of the sample, over 12% is held by the ten largest clones. The source material was PBMCs, sampled 5 days after the yellow fever booster vaccination. The receptors were gathered from a man between 25 and 39 years old who received the YFV17D yellow fever vaccine.

This clonotype was recorded many times. The rearrangement uses TRBV6-2 or TRBV6-3 and TRBJ2-3, with D hard to call. In germline, CDR1 is MNHEY, CDR2 SVGEGT. The V and J ends lost 9 bases and 5 bases respectively, with 3 bases between them. The CDR3 is 9 residues long. As DNA, the CDR3 is TGTGCCAGGGTAGATACGCAGTATTTT. The encoded protein is CARVDTQYF.

This clonotype was found many times. The chain links TRBV5-4 to TRBJ2-1; D not certain. The ends were cut back, 4 bases at V and 6 bases at J, with 14 bases in the middle. CDR3 length: 14 residues. Germline V gene sequence: CDR1 SGHNT, CDR2 YYREEE (reference sequence). CDR3 amino acids: CASSPEWRSNEQFF. The CDR3 DNA sequence: TGTGCCAGCAGCCCCGAGTGGCGTAGCAATGAGCAGTTCTTC.

Ten or more counts support this clonotype. The V and J genes are TRBV7-9 and TRBJ2-1, with 7 bases matching TRBD2. Per germline, CDR1 SEHNR and CDR2 FQNEAQ (reference sequence). V shed 6 bases, J shed 6 bases, and the junction held 14 bases outside the gene matches. This CDR3 contains 16 residues. CDR3 nucleotides: TGTGCCAGCAGTCCTACGCGGGAGAAGGTTATCAATGAGCAGTTCTTC. It is translated as CASSPTREKVINEQFF.

This clonotype showed up just a few times. The gene calls are TRBV30 and TRBJ1-3, with a tentative D call TRBD1 (5 bases). CDR1 is GTSNPN and CDR2 is SVGIG in the germline V gene (reference sequence). The V end was cut by 0 bases, the J end by 4 bases, with 7 bases between. The CDR3 contains 13 residues. The CDR3 protein is CAWSVQVGNTIYF. The CDR3 DNA is TGTGCCTGGAGTGTACAGGTCGGAAACACCATATATTTT.

In its sample, this clonotype was seen many times. This chain uses TRBV12-3 or TRBV12-4 with TRBJ2-3, with TRBD2 identical over 8 bases. CDR3 length: 17 amino acids. V was pared by 4 bases and J by 2 bases, with 11 bases of the junction left unmatched. CDR3 region: CASSWFPEAGVTDTQYF. CDR3 coding DNA: TGTGCCAGCAGTTGGTTCCCCGAAGCGGGAGTCACAGATACGCAGTATTTT.

The rearrangement joins TRBV20-1 to TRBJ2-1; D is perhaps TRBD2 (6 bases). Per germline, CDR1 DFQATT and CDR2 SNEGSKA (reference sequence). The CDR3 has 13 amino acids. Deletions cut 3 bases from V and 6 bases from J, with 12 bases between. DNA of the CDR3: TGCAGTGCTAGCGACGGGAGTTTCAATGAGCAGTTCTTC. Residues: CSASDGSFNEQFF.

The chain recombines TRBV18 with TRBJ2-1; D not certain. Per the germline V gene, CDR1 is KGHSH and CDR2 is LQKENI. V lost 2 bases, J lost 3 bases, and 14 bases lay in between. The CDR3 contains 16 residues. CDR3 in amino acids: CASSPKASPSYNEQFF. The CDR3 nucleotides read TGTGCCAGCTCACCAAAAGCCTCTCCCAGCTACAATGAGCAGTTCTTC.

V gene TRBV7-2 combines with J gene TRBJ2-6; tentative D call: TRBD1 (6 bases). Trimming shortened V by 8 bases and J by 2 bases, and 16 bases separated the two germline ends. This CDR3 spans 16 amino acids. The germline gives CDR1 SGHTA, CDR2 FQGNSA. The DNA for the CDR3 is TGTGCCAGCCATAATACAGGGACACCTGGGGCCAACGTCCTGACTTTC. Protein: CASHNTGTPGANVLTF.

This sequence joins TRBV2 and TRBJ2-1; D call uncertain. This CDR3 spans 15 amino acids. V dropped 10 bases and J dropped 5 bases, with 21 bases sitting between them. Germline V gene data show CDR1 as SNHLY and CDR2 as FYNNEI. The CDR3 DNA sequence: TGTGCCACCCACCTTGGCGCGGTCCGGAACAATGAGCAGTTCTTC. Translating gives CATHLGAVRNNEQFF. The whole variable domain, filled in from reference TRBV2 and TRBJ2-1, reads EPEVTQTPSHQVTQMGQEVILRCVPISNHLYFYWYRQILGQKVEFLVSFYNNEISEKSEIFDDQFSVERPDGSNFTLKIRSTKLEDSAMYFCATHLGAVRNNEQFFGPGTRLTVL.